This entry describes one T cell receptor beta chain. The data are from a study of cytomegalovirus exposure and HLA in healthy donors. The PCR ran on 60 Vbeta and 13 Jbeta primers. The repertoire was sequenced with immunoSEQ multiplex PCR; TCRdb's copy has only in-frame clones and lacks some. Of 75,000 to 90,000 clones in the sample, approximately 80% were seen once. The CDR3 covers 14 residues. Germline loops: CDR1 WSHSY, CDR2 SAAADI. Between the trimmed V and J ends, which lost 7 bases and 3 bases, there was a span of 16 bases. The sample consisted of PBMCs. The TCR originated in a human donor in good health. The chain has TRBV10-2 and TRBJ2-7, with TRBD2 as a possible D gene (6 bases). The CDR3 DNA reads TGCGCCAGCACCCTCATGGGACTGAACTACGAGCAGTACTTC. It specifies CASTLMGLNYEQYF.